This TCR beta chain was observed in a study of cytomegalovirus exposure and HLA in healthy donors. Study outcomes and limitations: Accounts indicate the classifier identified cytomegalovirus status with strong specificity and sensitivity.

Libraries were prepared by immunoSEQ multiplex PCR; TCRdb keeps only in-frame clonotypes and omits some of them. The sample includes 200,000 or so clones, more than 75% of them seen just once. With regard to this clone: The target antigen is unknown.

The trim removed 4 bases at V and 2 bases at J, leaving 7 bases unmatched. Per germline, CDR1 SEHNR and CDR2 FQNEAQ (reference sequence). This CDR3 has 17 residues. Sequencing was done on a sample of PBMCs. The chain carries TRBV7-9 and TRBJ2-4; 11 bases align to TRBD2. This clonotype was obtained from a man between 18 and 35 years old in good health and CMV-seropositive. The CDR3 DNA sequence: TGTGCCAGCAGCTCGAAACTAGCGGGAGATCCCAAAAACATTCAGTACTTC. Translation: CASSSKLAGDPKNIQYF.